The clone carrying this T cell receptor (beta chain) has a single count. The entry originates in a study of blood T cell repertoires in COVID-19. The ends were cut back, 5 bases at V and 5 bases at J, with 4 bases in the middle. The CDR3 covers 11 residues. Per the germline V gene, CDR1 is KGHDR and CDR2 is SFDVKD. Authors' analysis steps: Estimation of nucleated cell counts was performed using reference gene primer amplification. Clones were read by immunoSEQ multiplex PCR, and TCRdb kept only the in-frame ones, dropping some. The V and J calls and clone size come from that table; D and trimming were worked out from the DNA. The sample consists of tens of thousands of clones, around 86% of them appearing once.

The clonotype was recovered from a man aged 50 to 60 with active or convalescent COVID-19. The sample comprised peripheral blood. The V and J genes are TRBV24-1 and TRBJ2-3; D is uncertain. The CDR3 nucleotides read TGTGCCACCAGTGGTCAAGATACGCAGTATTTT. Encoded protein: CATSGQDTQYF.